A single sample is the source of the 25 T cell receptor beta chains below, sequenced in a study of blood T cells in healthy people across ages. A J-beta primer mix and a sample-barcoded 5' primer were used in a second PCR of roughly 7 to 12 cycles. From the 5' RACE reads, TCRdb called clonotypes with MiXCR, one entry per CDR3 protein. Here the sample spans some 700,000 distinct CDR3 sequences, approximately 43% being singletons. Material for sequencing was blood. The receptors were gathered from a woman aged 55-69 years in good health.

The V call is TRBV18, the J call TRBJ1-3; no clear D. The V end was cut by 3 bases, the J end by 0 bases, with 9 bases between. Germline CDR1 reads KGHSH; CDR2 reads LQKENI. CDR3 length: 15 residues. The CDR3 reads CASSPRLSSGNTIYF. The CDR3 region has the DNA TGTGCCAGCTCACCCCGGCTATCCTCTGGAAACACCATATATTTT. Full variable domain (remainder filled in from reference TRBV18 and TRBJ1-3): NAGVMQNPRHLVRRRGQEARLRCSPMKGHSHVYWYRQLPEEGLKFMVYLQKENIIDESGMPKERFSAEFPKEGPSILRIQQVVRGDSAAYFCASSPRLSSGNTIYFGEGSWLTVV.

The chain carries TRBV4-2 and TRBJ2-1; D remains unclear. This CDR3 is 13 amino acids long. Trimming stripped 2 bases from V and 13 bases from J, with 15 bases between. CDR1 is LGHNA, CDR2 YNFKEQ, per germline. The chain's CDR3 is CASSQNTDSQQFF. DNA for the CDR3: TGTGCCAGCAGCCAAAACACCGATAGCCAACAGTTCTTC.

Remarks on this clonotype: This may be a read error, as it is one base from a much larger clone. The chain employs TRBV20-1 and TRBJ2-7; perhaps TRBD1 as D (5 bases). Germline V gene lookup returns CDR1 DFQATT and CDR2 SNEGSKA (reference sequence). V was cut by 0 bases and J by 0 bases, with 12 bases left in between. The CDR3 sequence is 15 residues long. The CDR3 nucleotides read TGCAGTGCTAGAGATCGAACAGGTGACTCCTACGAGCAGTACTTC. It encodes CSARDRTGDSYEQYF.

With regard to this clonotype: This sequence may be a read error, since a much larger clone differs from it by one base. The rearrangement links TRBV4-1 to TRBJ2-1, with 9 nucleotides matching TRBD2. This CDR3 is 14 amino acids long. After removal of 7 bases from V and 9 bases from J, the junction contained 10 bases not matched to a gene. CDR1 and CDR2 from the germline V gene are MGHRA and YSYEKL. The CDR3 loop is CASNGGRARGEQFF. The CDR3 bases are TGCGCCAGCAATGGCGGGAGGGCGAGGGGTGAGCAGTTCTTC.

The chain recombines TRBV11-1 with TRBJ2-7, with 12 bases fitting TRBD1. V gave up 2 bases and J gave up 7 bases; unmatched junction bases: 9. Germline CDR1 is SGHAT and CDR2 is FQDESV (reference sequence). CDR3 length: 16 residues. The CDR3 nucleotides are TGTGCCAGCAGCTTATTCGGGACAGGGGGCTCCAATGAGCAGTACTTC. This encodes CASSLFGTGGSNEQYF.

This clonotype was seen at least ten times. The chain recombines TRBV7-3 with TRBJ1-1, with D possibly being TRBD1 (6 bases). The CDR3 consists of 16 residues. The germline V gene encodes CDR1 SGHTA and CDR2 FQGTGA. The V end lost 1 base, the J end lost 1 base, and 13 bases lay between the germline ends. The CDR3 loop reads CASSLMGGTTNTEAFF. Written as DNA, the CDR3 is TGTGCCAGCAGCTTAATGGGGGGGACAACGAACACTGAAGCTTTCTTT. The whole variable domain, remainder taken from reference TRBV7-3 and TRBJ1-1, is GAGVSQTPSNKVTEKGKYVELRCDPISGHTALYWYRQSLGQGPEFLIYFQGTGAADDSGLPNDRFFAVRPEGSVSTLKIQRTERGDSAVYLCASSLMGGTTNTEAFFGQGTRLTVV.

This clonotype came up many times. The germline gene is not matched at one end of the junction; a read error may be the cause. The chain uses TRBV5-1 and TRBJ1-1; D is unresolved. Germline values: CDR1 SGHRS, CDR2 YFSETQ. The CDR3 is 13 residues long. The CDR3: CASSLGGNTEAFF. The CDR3 nucleotides read TGTGCCAGCAGCTTGGGCGGGAACACTGAAGCTTTCTTT. Based on the CDR3 plus reference TRBV5-1 and TRBJ1-1, the full variable domain is KAGVTQTPRYLIKTRGQQVTLSCSPISGHRSVSWYQQTPGQGLQFLFEYFSETQRNKGNFPGRFSGRQFSNSRSEMNVSTLELGDSALYLCASSLGGNTEAFFGQGTRLTVV.

The V call is TRBV6-5, the J call TRBJ2-1; a possible D gene is TRBD2 (6 bases). The V and J ends lost 5 bases and 8 bases respectively, with 16 bases between them. The CDR3 loop spans 14 amino acids. Germline V lookup: CDR1 MNHEY, CDR2 SVGAGI. The CDR3 DNA reads as TGTGCCAGCAGTAGAGGGGACTCCCTTGATGAGCAGTTCTTC. Amino acids: CASSRGDSLDEQFF.

The chain recombines TRBV3-1 with TRBJ2-7; 12 nucleotides match TRBD1. Trimming removed 6 bases from V and 7 bases from J; junction bases left unmatched: 10. CDR3 size: 15 residues. Germline V CDR1 and CDR2: LGHDT, YNNKEL (reference sequence). CDR3 protein: CASSHTGQGAGEQYF. CDR3 bases: TGTGCCAGCAGTCATACGGGACAGGGGGCAGGGGAGCAGTACTTC.

To note about this clonotype: Sequence at one end of the junction differs from germline and may be a read error. J is TRBJ2-6 and V is TRBV5-4; D possibly corresponds to TRBD1 (5 bases). Looked up from germline, CDR1 is SGHNT and CDR2 is YYREEE (reference sequence). CDR3 length equals 16 residues. The CDR3 DNA is TGTGCCAGCAGCTTGACGAACAGGAATGGGGTCAACGTCCTGACTTTC. It specifies CASSLTNRNGVNVLTF.

Many counts were recorded for this clonotype. A much larger clonotype is one base distant, so this may be a read error. The chain links TRBV14 to TRBJ2-1; D not resolved. The DNA matches TRBJ2-7 better at its end, which makes the J call doubtful. This CDR3 contains 16 residues. Germline V gives CDR1 SGHDN, CDR2 FVKESK. CDR3 sequence (DNA): TGTGCCAGCAGCCAAGGGGAACGGAGTTTTTACAATGAGCAGTACTTC. Its translation: CASSQGERSFYNEQYF.

For this clonotype: A read error may be the cause here, since a much bigger clone is one base away. The chain has TRBV5-1 and TRBJ2-5; 9 nucleotides align to TRBD2. The CDR3 consists of 16 residues. V lost 1 base to trimming and J lost 11 bases; unmatched junction nucleotides: 15. Germline CDR1 SGHRS, CDR2 YFSETQ. Here the CDR3 reads CASSLTPSGTLGEQYF. The CDR3 region has the DNA TGCGCCAGCAGCTTGACGCCTAGCGGGACCCTGGGTGAGCAGTACTTC.

The chain combines TRBV5-1 with TRBJ2-7; D remains ambiguous. The germline V gene has CDR1 SGHRS and CDR2 YFSETQ. Trimming removed 4 bases at V and 2 bases at J, with 13 bases between. The CDR3 spans 14 residues. For the CDR3, the DNA is TGCGCCAGCAGCGTGACACCGGCGACCTACGAGCAGTACTTC. Its protein product is CASSVTPATYEQYF.

This chain links TRBV11-2 with TRBJ2-7; either TRBD1 or TRBD2 may supply D (5 bases each). Germline V lookup: CDR1 SGHAT, CDR2 FQNNGV. With 5 bases removed from V and 9 bases from J, the gap between germline ends came to 17 bases. CDR3 length: 13 amino acids. CDR3 nucleotide sequence: TGTGCCAGCAGCCTGGGACCCTCAGGAAGGCAGTACTTC. Protein product: CASSLGPSGRQYF.

This sequence joins TRBV20-1 and TRBJ2-5, with 8 nucleotides matching TRBD2. Looked up from germline, CDR1 is DFQATT and CDR2 is SNEGSKA (reference sequence). The CDR3 sequence is 13 residues long. V shed 3 bases, J shed 5 bases, and the junction held 5 bases outside the gene matches. The CDR3 nucleotides are TGCAGTGCTAGCGGGGGGGCCCGGGAGACCCAGTACTTC. The encoded protein is CSASGGARETQYF.

J is TRBJ2-5 and V is TRBV20-1, with D tentatively TRBD2 (6 bases). CDR1 DFQATT and CDR2 SNEGSKA come from the germline V gene (reference sequence). There are 12 residues in the CDR3. Trimming stripped 6 bases from V and 1 base from J, with 9 bases between. The DNA of the CDR3 is TGCAGTGCGGGGACTTCCCAAGAGACCCAGTACTTC. It yields the protein CSAGTSQETQYF.

This clonotype was recorded a few times. The chain employs TRBV29-1 and TRBJ1-2; D ambiguous. Trimming shortened V by 8 bases and J by 8 bases, and 12 bases separated the two germline ends. This CDR3 region has 10 residues. The germline V gene has CDR1 SQVTM and CDR2 ANQGSEA. DNA of the CDR3: TGCAGCTCCCACGAGGACGGCTACACCTTC. Protein sequence: CSSHEDGYTF.

The chain joins TRBV3-1 to TRBJ2-1, with D perhaps TRBD1 or TRBD2 (5 bases each). From germline, CDR1 is LGHDT and CDR2 YNNKEL (reference sequence). Trimming pared 6 bases from V and 7 bases from J, leaving 19 bases between. CDR3 length: 15 residues. As DNA, the CDR3 is TGTGCCAGCAGGGGGAACCGGGACGCTTCAAATGAGCAGTTCTTC. Residues: CASRGNRDASNEQFF.

This clonotype has a handful of counts. The rearrangement links TRBV25-1 to TRBJ2-7, with 8 bases fitting TRBD1. V gave up 6 bases and J gave up 6 bases; unmatched junction bases: 4. The germline V gene has CDR1 MGHDK and CDR2 SYGVNS. This CDR3 has 12 residues. The chain's CDR3 is CASSHTGGEQYF. The DNA for the CDR3 is TGTGCCAGCAGCCATACAGGGGGCGAGCAGTACTTC.

This clonotype showed up just a few times. This chain links TRBV4-3 with TRBJ2-1; a possible D gene is TRBD1 (6 bases). V shed 0 bases and J shed 9 bases, with 12 bases lying between them. Germline V gene data show CDR1 as LGHNA and CDR2 as YSLEER. The CDR3 has 14 residues. The CDR3 nucleotides read TGCGCCAGCAGCCAAGAATCCACAGGGACTGAGCAGTTCTTC. It translates to CASSQESTGTEQFF.

This clonotype occurred a few times. DNA of the CDR3: TGTGCCAGCAGCGCTGGGACGAGCTGGGGGACCCAGTACTTC. This translates into CASSAGTSWGTQYF. The genes are TRBV9 and TRBJ2-7; D may correspond to TRBD1 or TRBD2 (5 bases each). Near its end, the DNA agrees better with TRBJ2-5, so the J call may be wrong. Germline V gene lookup returns CDR1 SGDLS and CDR2 YYNGEE. The CDR3 runs to 14 residues.

Details on this clonotype: One end of the junction fails to match germline, which may point to a read error. The chain recombines TRBV12-3 or TRBV12-4 with TRBJ2-7; D is perhaps TRBD1 (5 bases). The CDR3 contains 14 residues. CDR3: CASGLQANSYEQYF. The CDR3 DNA follows: TGTGCCAGCGGTTTACAGGCGAACTCCTACGAGCAGTACTTC.

This clonotype was seen only a few times. The chain carries TRBV20-1 and TRBJ1-1, with D possibly TRBD1 on 5 matching bases. The CDR3 totals 13 residues. V lost 4 bases and J lost 3, with 12 bases in between. From germline, CDR1 is DFQATT and CDR2 SNEGSKA (reference sequence). In nucleotides, the CDR3 is TGCAGTGCTAATTTGCAGGGCTACACTGAAGCTTTCTTT. Translated, it gives CSANLQGYTEAFF.

The CDR3 protein is CASSVAGPLTGELFF. The CDR3 nucleotides are TGTGCCAGCAGCGTAGCGGGGCCGCTAACCGGGGAGCTGTTTTTT. V is TRBV9 and J is TRBJ2-2; D is tentatively TRBD1 or TRBD2 (5 bases each). The CDR3 length is 15 residues. The germline gives CDR1 SGDLS, CDR2 YYNGEE. Trimming took 0 bases from V and 5 from J, leaving 11 bases between them.

This clonotype was seen only a few times. The V and J genes are TRBV6-5 and TRBJ2-6; D is unresolved. The CDR3 extends over 16 amino acids. Germline V gene lookup returns CDR1 MNHEY and CDR2 SVGAGI. The V end lost 1 base, the J end lost 3 bases, and 10 bases lay between the germline ends. The DNA of the CDR3 is TGTGCCAGCAGTTACTTTCCGTCGGGTGGGGCCAACGTCCTGACTTTC. It yields the protein CASSYFPSGGANVLTF.